This T cell receptor beta chain was sequenced for a study of blood T cell repertoires in COVID-19. Only in-frame clones appear in the TCRdb table, and some are missing; sequencing was by immunoSEQ multiplex PCR. The repertoire includes roughly 350,000 clones, around 91% of them detected once, and 3% to 4% sits in the top ten. The CDR3 covers 11 residues. V was clipped by 5 bases and J by 7 bases, with 8 bases between them. CDR1 SGHVS and CDR2 FQNEAQ come from the germline V gene. The clonotype originates from a woman under 30 who had recovered from COVID-19. Sequencing was carried out using peripheral blood. The V and J genes are TRBV7-8 and TRBJ1-1, with unresolved D. CDR3 coding DNA: TGTGCCAGCAGCCCGAGTCTTGAAGCTTTCTTT. It yields the protein CASSPSLEAFF.